These 8 T cell receptor beta chains originate from one sample sequenced in a study of blood T cell repertoires in COVID-19. TCRdb's table, derived via immunoSEQ multiplex PCR, lists solely in-frame clones and lacks some. This table holds about 180,000 clones, approximately 89% found once. The specimen was PBMCs or T cells enriched from blood (not recorded which). These receptors all stem from a man between 40 and 49 years old who had recovered from COVID-19.

This clone was seen just once. The chain links TRBV5-1 to TRBJ2-3, with TRBD1 as a possible D gene (5 bases). Germline lookup yields CDR1 SGHRS and CDR2 YFSETQ. The CDR3 contains 14 residues. V dropped 3 bases and J dropped 1 base, with 9 bases sitting between them. The CDR3 sequence: CASSSTRGTDTQYF. CDR3 DNA: TGCGCCAGCAGCTCAACCAGGGGCACAGATACGCAGTATTTT.

This clone has only one observation. The chain carries TRBV19 and TRBJ1-5; perhaps TRBD1 as D (5 bases). This CDR3 region has 16 residues. Trimming removed 7 bases at V and 5 bases at J, with 21 bases between. Germline V gene sequence: CDR1 LNHDA, CDR2 SQIVND (reference sequence). The CDR3 DNA follows: TGTGCCAGTAAACTGACCAGGGAAGTTTCCGATCAGCCCCAGCATTTT. Protein product: CASKLTREVSDQPQHF. The entire variable domain, with the rest obtained from reference TRBV19 and TRBJ1-5, is as follows: DGGITQSPKYLFRKEGQNVTLSCEQNLNHDAMYWYRQDPGQGLRLIYYSQIVNDFQKGDIAEGYSVSREKKESFPLTVTSAQKNPTAFYLCASKLTREVSDQPQHFGDGTRLSIL.

The chain combines TRBV4-2 with TRBJ2-7; TRBD2 matches 9 bases. With 0 bases clipped from V and 1 base from J, the junction kept 7 bases outside the gene matches. Germline CDR1 and CDR2: LGHNA and YNFKEQ. This CDR3 contains 17 residues. CDR3 in DNA: TGTGCCAGCAGCCAAGATTGGTCTAGCGGGGCTTCCTACGAGCAGTACTTC. This encodes CASSQDWSSGASYEQYF.

V and J are TRBV4-1 and TRBJ2-7; D is possibly TRBD1 (6 bases). This CDR3 comprises 14 residues. The germline CDR1 and CDR2 sequences are MGHRA and YSYEKL. V gave up 2 bases and J gave up 3 bases, with 11 bases separating them. The CDR3 region is CASSQRTENYEQYF. CDR3 bases: TGCGCCAGCAGCCAACGGACAGAGAACTACGAGCAGTACTTC.

Comment on this clone: The same CDR3 arises from other DNA sequences in this sample as well. The V gene is TRBV6-5, the J gene TRBJ1-1, with 9 bases lining up with TRBD1. This CDR3 contains 14 residues. With 4 bases clipped from V and 5 bases from J, the junction kept 5 bases outside the gene matches. Germline loops: CDR1 MNHEY, CDR2 SVGAGI. CDR3 amino acids: CASSSTGGRTEAFF. In DNA form, the CDR3 reads TGTGCCAGCAGTTCGACAGGGGGAAGAACTGAAGCTTTCTTT.

The genes are TRBV4-1 and TRBJ1-1, with D tentatively TRBD1 (5 bases). Trimming left V 0 bases short and J 4 bases short, with 9 bases between. The CDR3 has 14 residues. Germline lookup yields CDR1 MGHRA and CDR2 YSYEKL. The CDR3 loop reads CASSQDRVPTEAFF. As DNA, the CDR3 is TGCGCCAGCAGCCAAGACAGGGTGCCCACTGAAGCTTTCTTT.

The chain joins TRBV6-1 to TRBJ1-2, with D possibly matching TRBD1 (5 bases). This CDR3 spans 14 amino acids. Trimming cost V 0 bases and J 3 bases, with 8 bases left between them. Looked up from germline, CDR1 is MNHNS and CDR2 is SASEGT. In DNA form, the CDR3 reads TGTGCCAGCAGTGAAGCAGGAGGGGACTATGGCTACACCTTC. The encoded protein is CASSEAGGDYGYTF.

This clone was seen only once. The chain recombines TRBV29-1 with TRBJ2-3, with 7 bases lining up with TRBD1. The CDR3 spans 14 residues. Germline V gives CDR1 SQVTM, CDR2 ANQGSEA. V lost 6 bases and J lost 0; bases outside the gene matches: 6. The CDR3 DNA reads as TGCAGCGTGGACCGACAGGGAAGCACAGATACGCAGTATTTT. Translating gives CSVDRQGSTDTQYF.